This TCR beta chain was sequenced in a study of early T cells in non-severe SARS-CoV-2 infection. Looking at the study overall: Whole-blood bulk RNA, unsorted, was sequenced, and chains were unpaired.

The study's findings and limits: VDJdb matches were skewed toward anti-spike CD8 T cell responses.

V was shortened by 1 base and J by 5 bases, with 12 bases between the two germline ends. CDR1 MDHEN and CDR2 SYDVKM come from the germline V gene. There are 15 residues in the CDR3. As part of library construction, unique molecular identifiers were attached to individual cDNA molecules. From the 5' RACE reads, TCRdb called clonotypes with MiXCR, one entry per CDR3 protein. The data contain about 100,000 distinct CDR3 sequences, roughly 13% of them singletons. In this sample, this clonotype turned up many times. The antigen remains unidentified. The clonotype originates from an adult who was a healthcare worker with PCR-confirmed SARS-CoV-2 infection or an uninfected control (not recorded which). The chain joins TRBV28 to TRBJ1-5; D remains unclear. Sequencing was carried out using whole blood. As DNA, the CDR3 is TGTGCCAGCAGTTTATATCCGGGCGGGTATCAGCCCCAGCATTTT. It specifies CASSLYPGGYQPQHF.